The text below deals with one TCR beta chain. The antigen it recognizes is unknown. No clone much larger than this one lies a single base away; base qualities are absent. The sequencer listed for this sample is Illumina HiSeq 1500. TCRdb reworked the public reads: Q25 trimming with fastp, MiXCR clone assembly, productive beta chains retained. Each CDR3 protein appears once, grouped with its most common genes and DNA. The sample records approximately 700,000 distinct CDR3 sequences, 35% of which are singletons. The ten largest clones take up around 2.8% of the sample. The entry originates in a study of T cell repertoires in cytomegalovirus infection (dated by TCRdb to about 2019). Looking at the study overall: Because public TCR beta signatures pointed to carriage of CMV infection together with the matching HLA type, the HLA type of each donor mattered for the analysis. Study-level results and caveats: In both this cohort and an independent roughly 400-donor cohort, the cumulative frequency of public TCR beta family members distinguished carriers of CMV infection plus the relevant HLA type. The ex vivo response was dominated by HLA-C-restricted CMV-specific TCR beta clonotypes, which also provided the single most frequent clonotype in two of eight donors.

The CDR3 runs 15 amino acids, cysteine and phenylalanine included. The DNA shown is the 45-base CDR3, in frame from base 1. V lost 3 bases and J lost 3 bases, and the count of bases not matched to a germline gene is 4. The germline V gene sets CDR1 to SGHVS and CDR2 to FNYEAQ. The chain was built from TRBV7-6 and TRBJ1-1, with 10 middle bases fitting TRBD1. Sequencing was performed on PBMCs. This sequence originates from a human donor in good health (CMV status not recorded). Some clones in this sample may be carry-over from other donors' samples. At the DNA level, the sequence is TGTGCCAGCAGCTTGGGACAGGGGACATACACTGAAGCTTTCTTT. It translates as CASSLGQGTYTEAFF.